This paragraph covers one TCR beta chain sequence. The antigen is undetermined. This sample was included in a study of CD8+CD57+ T cells in acquired aplastic anemia. The CDR3 sequence is 13 residues long. V lost 1 base and J lost 0, with 7 bases in between. Germline lookup yields CDR1 DFQATT and CDR2 SNEGSKA (reference sequence). Genomic DNA acted as the template from which TCR beta VDJ combination and CDR3 sequence profiling were carried out. TCRdb re-called the reads through MiXCR, storing one row per CDR3 protein. The sample has roughly 180,000 distinct CDR3 sequences; around three fifths are singletons. Study observations and caveats: Patients and controls shared 25 to 30 CD8+ CDR3 sequences.

The source is a human donor with severe aplastic anemia or a healthy control (not recorded which). The sequenced sample was sorted CD4+, CD8+, or CD8+CD57+ T cells (not recorded which) from PBMCs. The chain is built from TRBV20-1 and TRBJ2-7, with D maybe TRBD2 (5 bases). Here the CDR3 DNA reads TGCAGTGCTAGAGCGGGATCCTCCTACGAGCAGTACTTC. Its translation is CSARAGSSYEQYF.